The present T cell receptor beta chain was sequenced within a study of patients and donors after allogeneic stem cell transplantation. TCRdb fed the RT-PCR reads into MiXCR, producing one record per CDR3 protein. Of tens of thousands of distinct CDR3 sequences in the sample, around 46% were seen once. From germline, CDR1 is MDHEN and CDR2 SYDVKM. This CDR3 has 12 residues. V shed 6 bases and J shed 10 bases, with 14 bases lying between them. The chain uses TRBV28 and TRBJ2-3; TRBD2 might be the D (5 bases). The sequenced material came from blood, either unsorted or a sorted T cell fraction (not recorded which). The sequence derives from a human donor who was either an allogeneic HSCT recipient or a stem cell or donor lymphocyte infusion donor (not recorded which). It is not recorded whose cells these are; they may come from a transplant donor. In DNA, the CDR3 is TGTGCCAGCAGGGAGGCCAACTTAGCGCAGTATTTT. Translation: CASREANLAQYF.